The clone carrying this T cell receptor beta chain occurred a few times. This sample was included in a study of blood T cell repertoires in COVID-19. Overall study: Donors in the United States, Italy and Spain gave samples during acute or convalescent COVID-19. T cells, B-cell-depleted T cells, or PBMCs provided the cDNA or gDNA that served as material.

All enrollees were about 18 to 89 years old and from around 25 US areas. The CDR3 is 16 amino acids. The germline V gene has CDR1 SGHNT and CDR2 YYREEE (reference sequence). The V and J ends lost 4 bases and 0 bases respectively, with 11 bases between them. The table came from immunoSEQ multiplex PCR; TCRdb's copy has only in-frame clones and leaves some out. The sample contains fewer than 250,000 clones, roughly 86% of which appear only once. Sequencing used PBMCs or T cells enriched from blood (not recorded which). The chain has TRBV5-4 and TRBJ1-6; no clear D. The sequence derives from a woman under 40 with acute COVID-19. CDR3 nucleotides: TGTGCCAGCAGCCTGGACCCCAGCTCCTATAATTCACCCCTCCACTTT. Its translation is CASSLDPSSYNSPLHF.